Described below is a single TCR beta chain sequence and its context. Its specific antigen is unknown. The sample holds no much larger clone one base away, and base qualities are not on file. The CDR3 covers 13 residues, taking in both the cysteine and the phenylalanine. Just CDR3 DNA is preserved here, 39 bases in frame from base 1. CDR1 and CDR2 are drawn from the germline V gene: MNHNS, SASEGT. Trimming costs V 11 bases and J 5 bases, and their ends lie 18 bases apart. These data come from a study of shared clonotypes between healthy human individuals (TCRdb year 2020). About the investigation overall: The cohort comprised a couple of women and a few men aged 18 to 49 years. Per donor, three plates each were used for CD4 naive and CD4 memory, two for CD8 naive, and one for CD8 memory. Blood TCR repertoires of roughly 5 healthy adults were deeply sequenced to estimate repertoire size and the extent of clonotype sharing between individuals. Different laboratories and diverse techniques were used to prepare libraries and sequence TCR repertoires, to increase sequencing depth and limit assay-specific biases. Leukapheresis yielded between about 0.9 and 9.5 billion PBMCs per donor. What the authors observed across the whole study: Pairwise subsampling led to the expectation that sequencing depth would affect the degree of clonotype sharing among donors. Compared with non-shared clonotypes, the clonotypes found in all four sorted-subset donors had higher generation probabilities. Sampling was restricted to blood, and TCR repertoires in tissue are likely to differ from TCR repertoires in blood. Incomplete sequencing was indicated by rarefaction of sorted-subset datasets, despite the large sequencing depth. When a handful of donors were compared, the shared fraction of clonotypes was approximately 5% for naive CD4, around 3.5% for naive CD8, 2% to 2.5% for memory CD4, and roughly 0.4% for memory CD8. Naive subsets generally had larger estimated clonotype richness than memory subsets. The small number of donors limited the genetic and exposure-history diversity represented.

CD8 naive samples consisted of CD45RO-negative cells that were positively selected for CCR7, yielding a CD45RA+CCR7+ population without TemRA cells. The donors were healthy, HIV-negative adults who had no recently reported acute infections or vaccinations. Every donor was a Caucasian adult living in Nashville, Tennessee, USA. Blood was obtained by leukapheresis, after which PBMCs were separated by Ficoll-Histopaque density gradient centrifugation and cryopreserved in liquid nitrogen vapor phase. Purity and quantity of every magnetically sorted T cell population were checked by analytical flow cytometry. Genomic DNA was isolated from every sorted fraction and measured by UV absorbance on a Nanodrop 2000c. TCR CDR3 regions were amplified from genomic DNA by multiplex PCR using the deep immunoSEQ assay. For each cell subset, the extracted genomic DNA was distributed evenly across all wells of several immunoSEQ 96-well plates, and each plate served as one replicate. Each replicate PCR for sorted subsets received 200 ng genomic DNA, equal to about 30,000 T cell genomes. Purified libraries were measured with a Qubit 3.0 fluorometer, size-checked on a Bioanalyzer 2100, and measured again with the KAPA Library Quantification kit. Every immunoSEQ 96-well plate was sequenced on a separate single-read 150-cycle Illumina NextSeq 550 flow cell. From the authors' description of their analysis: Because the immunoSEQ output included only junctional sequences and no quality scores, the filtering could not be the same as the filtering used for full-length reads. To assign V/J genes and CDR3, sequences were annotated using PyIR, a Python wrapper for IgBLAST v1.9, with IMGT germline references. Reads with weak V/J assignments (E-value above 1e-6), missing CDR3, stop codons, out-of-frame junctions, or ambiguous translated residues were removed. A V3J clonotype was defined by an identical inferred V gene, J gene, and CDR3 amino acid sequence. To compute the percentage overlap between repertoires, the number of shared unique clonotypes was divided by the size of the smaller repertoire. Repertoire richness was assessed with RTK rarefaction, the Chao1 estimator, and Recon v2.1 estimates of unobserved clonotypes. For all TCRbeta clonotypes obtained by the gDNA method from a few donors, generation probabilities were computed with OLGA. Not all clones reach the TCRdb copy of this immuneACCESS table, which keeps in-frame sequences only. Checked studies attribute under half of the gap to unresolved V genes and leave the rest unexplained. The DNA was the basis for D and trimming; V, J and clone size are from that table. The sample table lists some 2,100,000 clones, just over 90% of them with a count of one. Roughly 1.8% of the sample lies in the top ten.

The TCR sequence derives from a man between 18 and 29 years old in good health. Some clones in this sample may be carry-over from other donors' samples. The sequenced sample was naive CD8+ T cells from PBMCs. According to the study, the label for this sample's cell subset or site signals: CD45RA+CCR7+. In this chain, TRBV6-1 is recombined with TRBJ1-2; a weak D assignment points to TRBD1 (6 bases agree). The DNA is TGTGCCGGACACAGGGATCCGGGTTATGGCTACACCTTC. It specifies CAGHRDPGYGYTF.